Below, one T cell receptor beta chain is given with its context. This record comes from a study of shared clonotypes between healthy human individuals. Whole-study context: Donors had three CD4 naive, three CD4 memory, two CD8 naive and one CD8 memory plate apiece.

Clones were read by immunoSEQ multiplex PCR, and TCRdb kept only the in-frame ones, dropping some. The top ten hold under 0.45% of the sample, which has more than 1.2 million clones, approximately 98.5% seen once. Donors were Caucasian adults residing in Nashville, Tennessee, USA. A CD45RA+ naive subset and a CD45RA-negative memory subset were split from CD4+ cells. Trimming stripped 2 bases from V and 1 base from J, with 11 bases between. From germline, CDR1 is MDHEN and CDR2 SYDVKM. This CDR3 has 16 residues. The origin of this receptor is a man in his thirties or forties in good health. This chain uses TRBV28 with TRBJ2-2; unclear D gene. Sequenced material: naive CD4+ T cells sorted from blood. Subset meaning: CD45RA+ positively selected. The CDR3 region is CASSLVVNLNTGELFF. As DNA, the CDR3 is TGTGCCAGCAGTTTAGTAGTCAACCTGAACACCGGGGAGCTGTTTTTT.